Following are 7 T cell receptor beta chains from one sample sequenced in a study of identical twins. Each CDR3 protein gets one entry after TCRdb re-called the 5' RACE reads with MiXCR. The table shows a few hundred thousand distinct CDR3 sequences, with approximately 10% occurring only once. The sequenced sample was naive T cells sorted from blood. These receptors all come from a woman aged 50 to 60 in good health.

The chain employs TRBV5-1 and TRBJ1-2; tentatively, D is TRBD1 (5 bases). The V end was cut by 3 bases, the J end by 0 bases, with 12 bases between. From germline, CDR1 is SGHRS and CDR2 YFSETQ. There are 15 residues in the CDR3. Written as DNA, the CDR3 is TGCGCCAGCAGCTCCCAGGGAACTACTAACTATGGCTACACCTTC. Amino acid sequence: CASSSQGTTNYGYTF.

The chain employs TRBV27 and TRBJ2-3; D unresolved. V lost 4 bases, J lost 8 bases, and 13 bases lay in between. Germline V CDR1 and CDR2: MNHEY, SMNVEV (reference sequence). CDR3 length: 13 amino acids. As DNA, the CDR3 is TGTGCCAGCAGTTATATGGTCGGTGGTACGCAGTATTTT. Its protein is CASSYMVGGTQYF.

This clonotype was observed a few times. This sequence joins TRBV12-3 or TRBV12-4 and TRBJ2-5, with D possibly being TRBD1 (6 bases). This CDR3 comprises 13 residues. Trimming cost V 9 bases and J 1 base, with 12 bases left between them. CDR3 loop: CASGPRGQETQYF. The DNA for the CDR3 is TGTGCCAGTGGACCCAGGGGCCAAGAGACCCAGTACTTC.

This clonotype occurred a few times. CDR3 amino acids: CASSLGGRFYGYTF. The CDR3 bases are TGTGCCAGCAGCTTAGGGGGCAGGTTCTATGGCTACACCTTC. The rearrangement links TRBV7-2 to TRBJ1-2; maybe TRBD1 (5 bases). V lost 1 base, J lost 4 bases, and 10 bases lay in between. Germline CDR1 is SGHTA and CDR2 is FQGNSA. This CDR3 is 14 amino acids long. The whole variable domain, remainder taken from reference TRBV7-2 and TRBJ1-2, is GAGVSQSPSNKVTEKGKDVELRCDPISGHTALYWYRQSLGQGLEFLIYFQGNSAPDKSGLPSDRFSAERTGGSVSTLTIQRTQQEDSAVYLCASSLGGRFYGYTFGSGTRLTVV.

The table lists this clonotype with many counts. The chain combines TRBV12-5 with TRBJ1-5; perhaps TRBD1 as D (5 bases). Germline assignment: CDR1 LGHNT and CDR2 FRNRAP. The ends were cut back, 8 bases at V and 5 bases at J, with 13 bases in the middle. The CDR3 contains 13 residues. In nucleotides, the CDR3 is TGTGCTAGTCTGGGGGGTGGCGATCAGCCCCAGCATTTT. It translates to CASLGGGDQPQHF.

Here the CDR3 reads CASSLGDFGNRAKNIQYF. For the CDR3, the DNA is TGTGCCAGCAGCTTAGGGGACTTCGGGAACCGAGCCAAAAACATTCAGTACTTC. This chain uses TRBV7-9 with TRBJ2-4, with a tentative D call TRBD2 (6 bases). The germline V gene has CDR1 SEHNR and CDR2 FQNEAQ (reference sequence). V was cut by 1 base and J by 0 bases, with 16 bases left in between. This CDR3 contains 18 residues.

The V and J genes are TRBV5-1 and TRBJ2-7; D remains ambiguous. The CDR3 has 12 residues. The V and J ends lost 0 bases and 1 base respectively, with 2 bases between them. Germline CDR1 SGHRS, CDR2 YFSETQ. The CDR3 is CASSLASYEQYV. The DNA of the CDR3 is TGCGCCAGCAGCTTGGCTTCCTACGAGCAGTACGTC.